This entry is about one T cell receptor beta chain. Antigen specificity is unknown. Time point here: recipient sample about 28 days before transplant, after cytoreduction. Recipient blood drawn about 28 days pretransplant and days 30, 100, 180 after. Repertoires were generated with immunoSEQ multiplex PCR, while TCRdb's copy carries only in-frame clones and drops some. In the table there are approximately 28,000 clones, around 80% of which are singletons. Trimming at V came to 5 bases and at J to 3 bases, leaving 2 bases not matched to a gene. CDR1 is SGHVS, CDR2 FNYEAQ, per germline. This CDR3 spans 14 amino acids. The data stem from a study of T cell clonotyping in hematopoietic cell transplantation. Looking at the study overall: Recipient samples before transplant were obtained post-cytoreduction.

Study outcomes and limitations: After transplant, recipient diversity fell while pathologically expanded clonotypes grew through day 180.

The chain is built from TRBV7-6 and TRBJ2-5, with 11 positions matching TRBD2. This receptor was taken from a woman aged 55-69 years with acute myeloid leukemia. Some clones in this sample may be carry-over from other donors' samples. This material consisted of peripheral blood mononuclear cells, taken before stem cell transplant. In DNA, the CDR3 is TGTGCCAGCAGCGCGGGACTAGCGGAAGAGACCCAGTACTTC. This encodes CASSAGLAEETQYF. The variable domain in full, completed from reference TRBV7-6 and TRBJ2-5, reads GAGVSQSPRYKVTKRGQDVALRCDPISGHVSLYWYRQALGQGPEFLTYFNYEAQQDKSGLPNDRFSAERPEGSISTLTIQRTEQRDSAMYRCASSAGLAEETQYFGPGTRLLVL.